This is a list of T cell receptor beta chains from one sample in a study of human T cells and chemical hapten exposure. TCRdb processed the RACE reads anew with MiXCR; each CDR3 protein has one entry. The sample yields tens of thousands of distinct CDR3 sequences, about 10% seen once. Source: whole blood, taken in connection with sensitization to the hapten diphenylcyclopropenone (DPC). The receptors come from a woman in her fifties or sixties with alopecia areata. Some clones in this sample may be carry-over from other donors' samples. The CDR3 runs from the conserved cysteine through the conserved F or W. Fields, in order: V gene, clone size, J gene, D gene, CDR3 protein, CDR3 DNA. A D gene is named only where the DNA matches it firmly. The size field is filled for only some rows; it gives once, few, many or a size class.

>TRBV5-1|many|TRBJ2-1|TRBD2
CASSGGLAGVNYSYNEQFF
TGCGCCAGCAGCGGGGGACTAGCGGGAGTTAATTACTCCTACAATGAGCAGTTCTTC
>TRBV18|NA|TRBJ1-1|TRBD1
CASSRGTGFFSTEAFF
TGTGCCAGCTCACGGGGGACAGGGTTTTTTAGCACTGAAGCTTTCTTT
>TRBV28|few|TRBJ1-2|NA
CASSTYYGYTF
TGTGCCAGCAGTACATACTATGGCTACACCTTC
>TRBV28|NA|TRBJ1-5|TRBD1
CASGWTGGNNQPQHF
TGTGCCAGCGGATGGACAGGGGGCAACAATCAGCCCCAGCATTTT
>TRBV19|NA|TRBJ2-1|NA
CASSIDRGISYNEQFF
TGTGCCAGTAGTATAGACCGGGGGATCTCCTACAATGAGCAGTTCTTC
>TRBV10-3|few|TRBJ2-3|NA
CAILGQSTDTQYF
TGTGCCATTCTCGGACAGAGCACAGATACGCAGTATTTT
>TRBV9|few|TRBJ2-5|NA
CASSVDSVRQETQYF
TGTGCCAGCAGCGTAGACTCGGTGAGGCAAGAGACCCAGTACTTC
>TRBV30|few|TRBJ1-1|TRBD1
CAWRRLTGDEAFF
TGTGCCTGGAGGAGGCTGACAGGGGATGAAGCTTTCTTT
>TRBV7-7|many|TRBJ1-2|NA
CASSLVSKEKEANYGYTF
TGTGCTAGCAGCTTAGTGTCCAAGGAGAAGGAGGCTAACTATGGCTACACCTTC
>TRBV5-1|few|TRBJ2-4|TRBD1
CASSLPGTGRNIQYF
TGCGCCAGCAGCTTGCCCGGGACAGGTCGAAACATTCAGTACTTC
>TRBV12-3/TRBV12-4|many|TRBJ1-4|NA
CASRNSGGEKLFF
TGTGCCAGCAGGAACTCAGGAGGCGAAAAACTGTTTTTT
>TRBV20-1|few|TRBJ1-1|TRBD1
CSARDRRGLENTEAFF
TGCAGTGCTAGAGATCGAAGGGGGCTGGAGAACACTGAAGCTTTCTTT
>TRBV5-1|NA|TRBJ2-1|TRBD1
CASSLARQGVKNNEQFF
TGCGCCAGCAGCTTGGCCAGACAGGGGGTGAAAAACAATGAGCAGTTCTTC
>TRBV28|NA|TRBJ2-3|NA
CASGVAPSTDTQYF
TGTGCCAGCGGCGTAGCCCCCAGCACAGATACGCAGTATTTT
>TRBV7-2|many|TRBJ2-3|TRBD1
CASRSGRGQGDTQYF
TGTGCCAGCAGGAGCGGCAGGGGGCAAGGAGATACGCAGTATTTT
>TRBV7-9|few|TRBJ2-7|TRBD1
CASSFMAGGWYEQYF
TGTGCCAGCAGCTTTATGGCAGGGGGTTGGTACGAGCAGTACTTC
>TRBV2|few|TRBJ2-1|NA
CASRAGPYNEQFF
TGTGCCAGCAGGGCCGGTCCATACAATGAGCAGTTCTTC
>TRBV5-1|many|TRBJ2-2|TRBD1
CASSLAVTGVTGELFF
TGCGCCAGCAGCTTGGCCGTGACAGGGGTCACCGGGGAGCTGTTTTTT
>TRBV28|many|TRBJ2-3|NA
CASSLLGTNRDTQYF
TGTGCCAGCAGTTTATTGGGGACCAACAGGGATACGCAGTATTTT
>TRBV12-3/TRBV12-4|few|TRBJ2-1|TRBD2
CASSLGLETIYNEQFF
TGTGCCAGCAGTTTGGGACTAGAAACTATCTACAATGAGCAGTTCTTC
>TRBV30|few|TRBJ1-2|NA
CAWSPPGYTF
TGTGCCTGGAGCCCCCCGGGCTACACCTTC
>TRBV28|few|TRBJ1-2|NA
CASTEVDYGYTF
TGTGCCAGCACCGAGGTCGACTATGGCTACACCTTC
>TRBV29-1|many|TRBJ1-3|TRBD1
CSVGQGAGNTIYF
TGCAGCGTTGGACAGGGGGCTGGAAACACCATATATTTT
>TRBV20-1|NA|TRBJ2-7|NA
CSARGHYEQYF
TGCAGTGCTAGGGGTCACTACGAGCAGTACTTC
>TRBV21-1|NA|TRBJ1-5|NA
CASSTPGQGKDQPQHF
TGTGCCAGCAGCACCCCGGGACAGGGGAAAGATCAGCCCCAGCATTTT
>TRBV2|few|TRBJ1-2|NA
CASFRTANYGYTF
TGTGCCAGCTTCAGGACGGCTAACTATGGCTACACCTTC
>TRBV6-2/TRBV6-3|many|TRBJ1-5|NA
CASTDWGRANNQPQHF
TGTGCCAGCACAGACTGGGGCAGGGCGAACAATCAGCCCCAGCATTTT
>TRBV6-5|many|TRBJ1-4|NA
CASSYSKGGKLFF
TGTGCCAGCAGTTATTCGAAGGGCGGAAAACTGTTTTTT
>TRBV7-9|many|TRBJ1-2|NA
CASSQYYRAGDYGYTF
TGTGCCAGCAGCCAATATTACAGGGCAGGGGACTATGGCTACACCTTC
>TRBV30|many|TRBJ1-5|NA
CAWNREEMQPQHF
TGTGCCTGGAACAGGGAAGAGATGCAGCCCCAGCATTTT
>TRBV27|few|TRBJ2-2|NA
CASSETRSIGGELFF
TGTGCCAGCAGTGAGACTAGAAGTATCGGCGGGGAGCTGTTTTTT
>TRBV27|few|TRBJ1-1|TRBD1
CASSDTGGWGTEAFF
TGTGCCAGCAGTGATACAGGGGGCTGGGGCACTGAAGCTTTCTTT
>TRBV5-1|NA|TRBJ1-1|TRBD1
CASSLADRGQNTEAFF
TGCGCCAGCAGCTTGGCGGACAGGGGCCAAAACACTGAAGCTTTCTTT
>TRBV7-2|NA|TRBJ2-7|TRBD2
CASSLITSGGSSEQYF
TGTGCCAGCAGCCTAATTACTAGCGGGGGGAGCTCCGAGCAGTACTTC
>TRBV10-3|NA|TRBJ2-2|NA
CAISEGLKGELFF
TGTGCCATCAGTGAGGGTCTTAAGGGGGAGCTGTTTTTT
>TRBV29-1|NA|TRBJ2-3|NA
CSVEGLTDTQYF
TGCAGCGTTGAGGGACTGACAGATACGCAGTATTTT
>TRBV29-1|many|TRBJ2-7|TRBD1
CSVRRQGSSYEQYF
TGCAGCGTGCGAAGACAGGGATCTTCCTACGAGCAGTACTTC
>TRBV6-2/TRBV6-3|many|TRBJ1-6|TRBD1
CASSTRTGSNSPLHF
TGTGCCAGCAGTACCCGGACAGGGTCCAATTCACCCCTCCACTTT
>TRBV20-1|NA|TRBJ1-2|TRBD1
CSAHSTGGAYGYTF
TGCAGTGCCCATTCCACAGGGGGCGCCTATGGCTACACCTTC
>TRBV3-1|NA|TRBJ2-7|NA
CASSRPGPEDEQYF
TGTGCCAGCAGCCGCCCGGGCCCAGAGGACGAGCAGTACTTC
>TRBV7-3|few|TRBJ2-2|NA
CASSFNSLNTGELFF
TGTGCCAGCAGCTTTAATTCCTTGAACACCGGGGAGCTGTTTTTT
>TRBV20-1|many|TRBJ1-3|NA
CSAGARGTSGNTIYF
TGCAGTGCTGGAGCCCGGGGCACCTCTGGAAACACCATATATTTT
>TRBV29-1|few|TRBJ2-7|TRBD1
CSAVPGQGFSYEQYF
TGCAGCGCCGTACCGGGACAGGGGTTTTCCTACGAGCAGTACTTC
>TRBV29-1|few|TRBJ2-1|NA
CSAVSGKSSYNEQFF
TGCAGCGCTGTTAGCGGCAAGAGCTCCTACAATGAGCAGTTCTTC
>TRBV28|few|TRBJ1-4|NA
CASSTHTATNEKLFF
TGTGCCAGCAGTACCCACACCGCAACTAATGAAAAACTGTTTTTT
>TRBV11-2|NA|TRBJ1-2|NA
CASSLGSIGSGYTF
TGTGCCAGCAGCTTAGGGTCAATCGGTAGTGGCTACACCTTC
>TRBV20-1|NA|TRBJ1-1|TRBD1
CSGTGSGAFF
TGCAGTGGGACAGGGAGCGGAGCTTTCTTT
>TRBV29-1|few|TRBJ2-7|TRBD1
CSVEGMTGGTYEQYF
TGCAGCGTTGAAGGCATGACAGGGGGCACCTACGAGCAGTACTTC
>TRBV29-1|many|TRBJ1-1|NA
CSVERNAGNEAFF
TGCAGCGTTGAAAGAAATGCGGGTAATGAAGCTTTCTTT
>TRBV7-9|many|TRBJ1-5|NA
CASSVGGTYQPQHF
TGTGCCAGCAGCGTAGGGGGTACCTATCAGCCCCAGCATTTT
>TRBV6-2/TRBV6-3|many|TRBJ2-7|NA
CASSTYPIEQYF
TGTGCCAGCAGCACATACCCGATCGAGCAGTACTTC
>TRBV18|NA|TRBJ1-4|TRBD1
CASSRSTGSNEKLFF
TGTGCCAGCTCACGATCGACAGGGTCTAATGAAAAACTGTTTTTT
>TRBV28|NA|TRBJ2-7|NA
CASSIRLEQYF
TGTGCCAGCAGTATCCGTCTCGAGCAGTACTTC
>TRBV28|few|TRBJ1-3|NA
CASSLLGNSGNTIYF
TGTGCCAGCAGTTTATTAGGTAACTCTGGAAACACCATATATTTT
>TRBV27|many|TRBJ1-1|TRBD1
CATTGVAKGITEAFF
TGTGCCACTACAGGGGTGGCCAAAGGGATCACTGAAGCTTTCTTT